One sample yielded the 32 T cell receptor beta chains listed below, sequenced in a study of blood T cell repertoires in COVID-19. Sequencing used immunoSEQ multiplex PCR; TCRdb keeps in-frame clones, though not all of them. The repertoire has 65,000 to 80,000 clones, about 80% of them found once; the top ten carry more than 9.5%. The sample was peripheral blood. These receptors all stem from a man aged 50 or older with acute or convalescent COVID-19.

This chain connects TRBV30 to TRBJ2-3; D remains ambiguous. The V gene's germline CDR1 is GTSNPN and CDR2 SVGIG (reference sequence). The V gene lost 2 bases and the J gene lost 4 bases, with 7 bases spanning the gap. CDR3 length: 12 residues. Here the CDR3 DNA reads TGTGCCTGGAGTCAAGTAGCAGATACGCAGTATTTT. Protein sequence: CAWSQVADTQYF.

The rearrangement uses TRBV27 and TRBJ1-2, with D possibly TRBD1 on 6 matching bases. Germline CDR1 and CDR2: MNHEY and SMNVEV (reference sequence). The CDR3 length is 14 residues. Trimming removed 5 bases at V and 4 bases at J, with 14 bases between. The CDR3 reads CASSPWGQPYGYTF. The CDR3 DNA reads as TGTGCCAGCAGTCCTTGGGGACAACCCTATGGCTACACCTTC.

This clone was observed a few times. The chain combines TRBV19 with TRBJ1-1, with D uncertain. Trimming cost V 6 bases and J 1 base, with 12 bases left between them. Germline V gene sequence: CDR1 LNHDA, CDR2 SQIVND (reference sequence). This CDR3 contains 14 residues. The CDR3 DNA is TGTGCCAGTAGGGAGAGGGCAAGGAACACTGAAGCTTTCTTT. Protein product: CASRERARNTEAFF. Full variable domain (remainder filled in from reference TRBV19 and TRBJ1-1): DGGITQSPKYLFRKEGQNVTLSCEQNLNHDAMYWYRQDPGQGLRLIYYSQIVNDFQKGDIAEGYSVSREKKESFPLTVTSAQKNPTAFYLCASRERARNTEAFFGQGTRLTVV.

The rearrangement links TRBV5-1 to TRBJ2-7; 10 bases fit TRBD1. The CDR3 spans 14 residues. Trimming removed 3 bases from V and 5 bases from J; junction bases left unmatched: 5. CDR1 is SGHRS and CDR2 is YFSETQ in the germline V gene. CDR3 in DNA: TGCGCCAGCAGCTCGGCCGGGACAGGGGACGAGCAGTACTTC. Protein sequence: CASSSAGTGDEQYF.

The chain carries TRBV10-2 and TRBJ2-7; 11 nucleotides match TRBD1. CDR3 size: 14 residues. Germline V gene sequence: CDR1 WSHSY, CDR2 SAAADI. Unmatched junction bases numbered 4, after V lost 3 bases and J lost 6 bases. CDR3 residues: CASSDSGTGGEQYF. The CDR3 nucleotides read TGCGCCAGCAGTGATTCCGGGACAGGGGGCGAGCAGTACTTC.

This clone appeared once. The V and J genes are TRBV19 and TRBJ1-1; D is undetermined. CDR1 and CDR2 from the germline V gene are LNHDA and SQIVND (reference sequence). V dropped 3 bases and J dropped 7 bases, with 6 bases sitting between them. This CDR3 has 11 amino acids. The DNA of the CDR3 is TGTGCCAGTAGTATGGCCTTTGAAGCTTTCTTT. Residues: CASSMAFEAFF.

This chain joins TRBV7-9 and TRBJ2-5; TRBD2 is a possible D gene (5 bases). Trimming took 1 base from V and 5 from J, leaving 14 bases between them. The CDR3 consists of 15 residues. Germline assignment: CDR1 SEHNR and CDR2 FQNEAQ (reference sequence). The CDR3 here is CASSLDLTAGETQYF. The CDR3 region has the DNA TGTGCCAGCAGCTTAGATTTAACCGCGGGCGAGACCCAGTACTTC.

V and J are TRBV2 and TRBJ1-2; tentatively, D is TRBD1 (5 bases). V was shortened by 7 bases and J by 6 bases, with 18 bases between the two germline ends. The CDR3 has 14 amino acids. The V gene's germline CDR1 is SNHLY and CDR2 FYNNEI. CDR3 DNA: TGTGCCAGCAAGGGAAATCGGCAGGGCGATGGCTACACCTTC. Translation gives CASKGNRQGDGYTF. Full variable domain (remainder filled in from reference TRBV2 and TRBJ1-2): EPEVTQTPSHQVTQMGQEVILRCVPISNHLYFYWYRQILGQKVEFLVSFYNNEISEKSEIFDDQFSVERPDGSNFTLKIRSTKLEDSAMYFCASKGNRQGDGYTFGSGTRLTVV.

The CDR3 coding sequence is TGTGCCAGCAGCTTGGACAGGACCGATCAGCCCCAGCATTTT. The encoded protein is CASSLDRTDQPQHF. The chain recombines TRBV7-9 with TRBJ1-5; 7 positions agree with TRBD1. Trimming at V came to 3 bases and at J to 5 bases, leaving 4 bases not matched to a gene. The germline CDR1 and CDR2 sequences are SEHNR and FQNEAQ (reference sequence). The CDR3 contains 14 residues.

V usage is TRBV6-5 and J usage is TRBJ1-3; maybe TRBD1 (5 bases). In germline, CDR1 is MNHEY, CDR2 SVGAGI. V dropped 0 bases and J dropped 4 bases, with 10 bases sitting between them. The CDR3 contains 15 residues. CDR3 amino acids: CASSYSQGSGNTIYF. The CDR3 nucleotides are TGTGCCAGCAGTTACTCCCAGGGTTCGGGAAACACCATATATTTT.

J is TRBJ1-5 and V is TRBV19, with D possibly TRBD1 on 6 matching bases. The CDR3 is made up of 14 amino acids. CDR1 and CDR2 (germline): LNHDA, SQIVND (reference sequence). The V end was cut by 6 bases, the J end by 5 bases, with 14 bases between. The CDR3 protein is CASRLQGLYQPQHF. Here the CDR3 DNA reads TGTGCCAGTAGATTACAGGGTTTGTATCAGCCCCAGCATTTT.

This chain joins TRBV15 and TRBJ2-6, with 7 bases identical to TRBD2. Germline V lookup: CDR1 LNHNV, CDR2 YYDKDF (reference sequence). This CDR3 region has 18 residues. Trimming took 3 bases from V and 2 from J; bases not matched to a gene: 10. CDR3 coding DNA: TGTGCCACCAGCAGGCGGGGGAAGTTTGGAGCTGGGGCCAACGTCCTGACTTTC. This codes for CATSRRGKFGAGANVLTF. Supplemented by reference TRBV15 and TRBJ2-6, the full variable domain reads DAMVIQNPRYQVTQFGKPVTLSCSQTLNHNVMYWYQQKSSQAPKLLFHYYDKDFNNEADTPDNFQSRRPNTSFCFLDIRSPGLGDTAMYLCATSRRGKFGAGANVLTFGAGSRLTVL.

This clone showed up just once. This sequence joins TRBV7-6 and TRBJ2-3; perhaps TRBD1 as D (6 bases). Germline V CDR1 and CDR2: SGHVS, FNYEAQ. CDR3 length: 15 residues. The V gene lost 6 bases and the J gene lost 0 bases, with 13 bases spanning the gap. The CDR3 protein is CASRPTGTSTDTQYF. The CDR3 DNA reads TGTGCCAGCAGGCCAACCGGGACAAGCACAGATACGCAGTATTTT.

The chain employs TRBV9 and TRBJ1-2; 7 nucleotides agree with TRBD1. The CDR3 runs to 15 residues. V was pared by 4 bases and J by 5 bases, with 11 bases of the junction left unmatched. The germline gives CDR1 SGDLS, CDR2 YYNGEE. The CDR3: CASSPRQGVIYGYTF. For the CDR3, the DNA is TGTGCCAGCAGCCCCCGACAGGGTGTTATTTATGGCTACACCTTC.

This clone appeared once. CDR3 loop: CASSVGDREEQPQHF. The CDR3 coding sequence is TGTGCCAGCAGCGTCGGTGACAGGGAGGAACAGCCCCAGCATTTT. This chain connects TRBV9 to TRBJ1-5; 7 nucleotides line up with TRBD1. Germline CDR1 and CDR2: SGDLS and YYNGEE. The CDR3 totals 15 residues. V trimming: 2 bases; J trimming: 7 bases; junction bases outside the gene matches: 9.

The chain joins TRBV19 to TRBJ1-5; no definite D call. Trimming took off 7 bases at V and 0 bases at J, with 13 bases between the two ends. Germline-derived CDR1 and CDR2 are LNHDA and SQIVND (reference sequence). The CDR3 has 15 amino acids. The DNA of the CDR3 is TGTGCCAGTAATTTTTTACTTTATAGCAATCAGCCCCAGCATTTT. Translating gives CASNFLLYSNQPQHF.

The chain employs TRBV6-5 and TRBJ1-2; 7 bases align to TRBD1. The ends lost 2 bases at V and 3 bases at J; junction bases unmatched: 0. The CDR3 is made up of 13 amino acids. CDR1 is MNHEY, CDR2 SVGAGI, per germline. The CDR3 bases are TGTGCCAGCAGTTACGACAGGGACTATGGCTACACCTTC. Protein: CASSYDRDYGYTF.

The gene calls are TRBV5-5 and TRBJ1-5; D not resolved. The CDR3 is 14 residues long. The ends were cut back, 4 bases at V and 0 bases at J, with 8 bases in the middle. Per the germline V gene, CDR1 is SGHKS and CDR2 is YYEKEE (reference sequence). This chain's CDR3 is CASSPWSSNQPQHF. CDR3 DNA sequence: TGTGCCAGCAGCCCCTGGAGTAGCAATCAGCCCCAGCATTTT.

The rearrangement uses TRBV6-2 or TRBV6-3 and TRBJ1-5; 10 bases are shared with TRBD1. Germline CDR1 is MNHEY and CDR2 is SVGEGT. Trimming cost V 5 bases and J 4 bases; bases outside gene matches: 11. The length of the CDR3 is 17 residues. The CDR3 sequence: CASSRITPGQGNQPQHF. Here the CDR3 DNA reads TGTGCCAGCAGTCGCATCACTCCGGGACAGGGGAATCAGCCCCAGCATTTT.

This sequence joins TRBV4-2 and TRBJ2-7; 7 bases are a match to TRBD1. The germline V gene has CDR1 LGHNA and CDR2 YNFKEQ. V lost 4 bases, J lost 0 bases, and 6 bases stayed unmatched. The CDR3 is 15 amino acids. The CDR3 bases are TGTGCCAGCAGCCCTTCGGCAGGGGGCTCCTACGAGCAGTACTTC. This encodes CASSPSAGGSYEQYF.

V and J are TRBV6-4 and TRBJ2-1; the match to TRBD2 covers 9 bases. Germline-derived CDR1 and CDR2 are MRHNA and SNTAGT. Trimming at V came to 0 bases and at J to 6 bases, leaving 6 bases not matched to a gene. The CDR3 is made up of 16 amino acids. The CDR3 reads CASSDSPGLAFNEQFF. The CDR3 DNA follows: TGTGCCAGCAGTGACTCGCCAGGACTAGCGTTCAATGAGCAGTTCTTC.

The rearrangement links TRBV18 to TRBJ1-1, with 9 bases identical to TRBD1. The V gene's germline CDR1 is KGHSH and CDR2 LQKENI. With 2 bases clipped from V and 5 bases from J, the junction kept 9 bases outside the gene matches. There are 16 residues in the CDR3. Written as DNA, the CDR3 is TGTGCCAGCTCACCAACAGGGACAGGGTCGGGGACTGAAGCTTTCTTT. Translating it yields CASSPTGTGSGTEAFF.

The chain carries TRBV5-5 and TRBJ2-3, with D perhaps TRBD2 (7 bases). Germline CDR1 SGHKS, CDR2 YYEKEE (reference sequence). V lost 3 bases, J lost 2 bases, and 25 bases lay in between. The CDR3 is 19 amino acids. The CDR3 spells CASSYPRGGGQKATDTQYF. The CDR3 region has the DNA TGTGCCAGCAGCTACCCGAGGGGGGGAGGACAGAAAGCCACAGATACGCAGTATTTT.

CDR3: CASSLGQGHTGELFF. The DNA of the CDR3 is TGTGCCAGCAGTTTAGGACAGGGGCACACCGGGGAGCTGTTTTTT. The rearrangement uses TRBV27 and TRBJ2-2; 9 nucleotides align to TRBD1. J gave up 3 bases and V 2 bases, and 1 base lay outside the gene matches. Germline values: CDR1 MNHEY, CDR2 SMNVEV (reference sequence). The CDR3 covers 15 residues.

There are a few counts of this clone. In nucleotides, the CDR3 is TGTGCCAGCAGTTTTACACCTTCCTACGAGCAGTACTTC. Its translation: CASSFTPSYEQYF. The V gene is TRBV27, the J gene TRBJ2-7; D is uncertain. The V end was cut by 3 bases, the J end by 1 base, with 7 bases between. The CDR3 length is 13 residues. The germline V gene encodes CDR1 MNHEY and CDR2 SMNVEV (reference sequence).

This chain connects TRBV5-5 to TRBJ2-3; TRBD1 matches at 8 bases. From germline, CDR1 is SGHKS and CDR2 YYEKEE (reference sequence). The CDR3 length is 12 residues. The CDR3 here is CASQGASDTQYF. The CDR3 DNA reads TGTGCTTCTCAGGGGGCCTCAGATACGCAGTATTTT.

This clone appeared a single time. The gene calls are TRBV5-1 and TRBJ1-2; 7 bases align to TRBD1. The CDR3 has 15 residues. J lost 0 bases, V lost 4 bases, and 6 bases had no gene match. CDR1 is SGHRS, CDR2 YFSETQ, per germline. In nucleotides, the CDR3 is TGCGCCAGCAGCGAGAACAGGGGAACTAACTATGGCTACACCTTC. Translated, it gives CASSENRGTNYGYTF.

V gene TRBV9 combines with J gene TRBJ2-1, with TRBD1 matching over 7 bases. J was trimmed by 8 bases and V by 2 bases; bases with no gene match: 10. Germline CDR1 SGDLS, CDR2 YYNGEE. The CDR3 runs to 15 residues. The CDR3 DNA sequence: TGTGCCAGCAGCGTGTCTGTGCTAGGGGGCGATGAGCAGTTCTTC. Translating it yields CASSVSVLGGDEQFF.

This clone has a handful of counts. The chain joins TRBV24-1 to TRBJ1-2, with D possibly matching TRBD1 (5 bases). Looked up from germline, CDR1 is KGHDR and CDR2 is SFDVKD. CDR3 length: 13 amino acids. Trimming took 3 bases from V and 4 from J, leaving 8 bases between them. Here the CDR3 DNA reads TGTGCCACCAGTGATATTGACAGCTATGGCTACACCTTC. This codes for CATSDIDSYGYTF.

The V and J genes are TRBV4-1 and TRBJ1-2, with TRBD1 matching 7 bases. The CDR3 has 16 amino acids. The germline CDR1 and CDR2 sequences are MGHRA and YSYEKL. V lost 0 bases to trimming and J lost 4 bases; unmatched junction nucleotides: 8. The CDR3 loop reads CASSQEEQGNPYGYTF. CDR3 DNA sequence: TGCGCCAGCAGCCAAGAGGAACAGGGGAACCCCTATGGCTACACCTTC.

The gene calls are TRBV19 and TRBJ2-1, with TRBD1 as a possible D gene (5 bases). The CDR3 covers 14 residues. Germline V lookup: CDR1 LNHDA, CDR2 SQIVND (reference sequence). The V end lost 1 base, the J end lost 9 bases, and 13 bases lay between the germline ends. Here the CDR3 reads CASSIVAGPAEQFF. The CDR3 coding sequence is TGTGCCAGTAGTATAGTTGCAGGGCCGGCTGAGCAGTTCTTC.

This clone was seen once. The rearrangement uses TRBV6-4 and TRBJ2-1, with D perhaps TRBD1 (6 bases). The germline V and J ends were trimmed by 0 bases and 14 bases, with 14 bases remaining between them. Per germline, CDR1 MRHNA and CDR2 SNTAGT. This CDR3 region has 13 residues. CDR3 bases: TGTGCCAGCAGTGACTCTGGCAGGGGCGCTGAGTTCTTC. The encoded protein is CASSDSGRGAEFF.